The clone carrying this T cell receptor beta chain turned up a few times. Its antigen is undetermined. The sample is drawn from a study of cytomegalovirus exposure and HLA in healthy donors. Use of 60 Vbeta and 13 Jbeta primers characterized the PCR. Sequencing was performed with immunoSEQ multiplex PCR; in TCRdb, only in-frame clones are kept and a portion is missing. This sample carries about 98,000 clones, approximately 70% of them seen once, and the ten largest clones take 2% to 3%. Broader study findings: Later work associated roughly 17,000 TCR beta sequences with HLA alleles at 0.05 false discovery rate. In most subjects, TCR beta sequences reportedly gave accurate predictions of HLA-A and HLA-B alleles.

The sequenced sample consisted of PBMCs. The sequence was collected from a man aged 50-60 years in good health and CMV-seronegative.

CDR3: CASSLGGEVSPLHF. Here the CDR3 DNA reads TGTGCCAGCAGTCTAGGGGGGGAGGTCTCACCCCTCCACTTT. This chain connects TRBV27 to TRBJ1-6; possible D gene TRBD1, 6 bases. The CDR3 sequence is 14 residues long. Germline V CDR1 and CDR2: MNHEY, SMNVEV (reference sequence). The germline V and J ends were trimmed by 5 bases and 10 bases, with 15 bases remaining between them.